These T cell receptor beta chains were read from a single sample in a study of blood T cell repertoires in COVID-19. Assay: immunoSEQ multiplex PCR; the TCRdb copy retains only in-frame clones and omits some. The table includes fewer than 200,000 clones, roughly 85% detected once. Source material: PBMCs or T cells enriched from blood (not recorded which). These TCRs come from a woman between 18 and 29 years old who had recovered from COVID-19. Both conserved end residues are trimmed from each CDR3. Fields, in order: V gene, J gene, CDR3 protein.

v_gene: TRBV18; j_gene: TRBJ1-4; CDR3aa: ASSPQGQANEKLF
v_gene: TRBV18; j_gene: TRBJ2-3; CDR3aa: ASSPVTGFSTDTQY
v_gene: TRBV10-3; j_gene: TRBJ2-5; CDR3aa: AISESGTGRETQY
v_gene: TRBV6-5; j_gene: TRBJ1-1; CDR3aa: ASRSTGVGTEAF
v_gene: TRBV28; j_gene: TRBJ1-3; CDR3aa: ASTVSGNTIY
v_gene: TRBV28; j_gene: TRBJ1-2; CDR3aa: ASRPPGYPYGYT
v_gene: TRBV25-1; j_gene: TRBJ2-3; CDR3aa: ASSDPTPRTSVTDTQY
v_gene: TRBV7-3; j_gene: TRBJ2-7; CDR3aa: ASSLVSGEGYEQY
v_gene: TRBV9; j_gene: TRBJ1-2; CDR3aa: ASSAAAGEANYGYT
v_gene: TRBV5-1; j_gene: TRBJ2-2; CDR3aa: ASRGGGTGELF
v_gene: TRBV3-1/TRBV3-2; j_gene: TRBJ2-2; CDR3aa: ASSQELGGNTGELF
v_gene: TRBV2; j_gene: TRBJ1-4; CDR3aa: ASSGQETGMWVF
v_gene: TRBV6-5; j_gene: TRBJ1-4; CDR3aa: ASQVQLTTNEKLF